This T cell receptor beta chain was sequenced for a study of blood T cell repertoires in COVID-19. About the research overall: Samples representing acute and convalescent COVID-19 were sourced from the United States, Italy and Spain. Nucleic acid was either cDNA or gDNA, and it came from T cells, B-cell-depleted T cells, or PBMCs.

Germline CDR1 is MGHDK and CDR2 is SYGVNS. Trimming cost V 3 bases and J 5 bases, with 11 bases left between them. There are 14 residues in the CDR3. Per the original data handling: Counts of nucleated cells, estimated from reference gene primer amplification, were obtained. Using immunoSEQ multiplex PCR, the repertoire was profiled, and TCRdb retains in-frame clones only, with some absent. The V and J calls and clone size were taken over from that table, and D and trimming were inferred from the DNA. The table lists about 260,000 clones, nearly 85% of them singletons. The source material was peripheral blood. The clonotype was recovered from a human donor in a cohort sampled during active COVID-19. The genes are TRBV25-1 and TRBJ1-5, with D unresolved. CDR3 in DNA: TGTGCCAGCAGTGATAGGAGGGAGTATCAGCCCCAGCATTTT. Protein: CASSDRREYQPQHF. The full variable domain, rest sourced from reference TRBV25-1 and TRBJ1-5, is EADIYQTPRYLVIGTGKKITLECSQTMGHDKMYWYQQDPGMELHLIHYSYGVNSTEKGDLSSESTVSRIRTEHFPLTLESARPSHTSQYLCASSDRREYQPQHFGDGTRLSIL.